What follows are 23 T cell receptor beta chains derived from one specimen sequenced in a study of response to subunit inactivated influenza vaccine. In TCRdb, the RT-PCR reads were re-called with MiXCR into one record per CDR3 protein. The sample lists about 540,000 distinct CDR3 sequences, roughly 25% occurring once. The data were also submitted as part of a second study, on T cells expressing NK-cell markers. This second report adds: Making the TCR beta cDNA relied on 5'RACE template switching with UMIs.

Source: CD4+ T cells sorted from PBMCs, taken approximately 12 days after vaccination. The receptors stem from a man aged 45-65 years who received an inactivated influenza vaccine.

This clonotype was counted between two and nine times. This chain connects TRBV20-1 to TRBJ1-6; D is possibly TRBD1 (6 bases). This CDR3 has 13 amino acids. Germline loops: CDR1 DFQATT, CDR2 SNEGSKA (reference sequence). Trimming cost V 4 bases and J 7 bases, with 11 bases left between them. CDR3 sequence (DNA): TGCAGTGCTAAGGACAGTACCAATTCACCCCTCCACTTT. As protein: CSAKDSTNSPLHF.

This clonotype was picked up a small number of times. The chain uses TRBV5-1 and TRBJ1-5; 8 positions agree with TRBD1. The CDR3 sequence is 16 residues long. V lost 0 bases to trimming and J lost 5 bases; unmatched junction nucleotides: 7. The germline CDR1 and CDR2 sequences are SGHRS and YFSETQ. CDR3 amino acids: CASSLGGQGGDQPQHF. In nucleotides, the CDR3 is TGCGCCAGCAGCTTGGGTGGACAGGGCGGCGATCAGCCCCAGCATTTT. Supplemented by reference TRBV5-1 and TRBJ1-5, the full variable domain reads KAGVTQTPRYLIKTRGQQVTLSCSPISGHRSVSWYQQTPGQGLQFLFEYFSETQRNKGNFPGRFSGRQFSNSRSEMNVSTLELGDSALYLCASSLGGQGGDQPQHFGDGTRLSIL.

V is TRBV7-6 and J is TRBJ2-7, with 8 bases that match TRBD1. CDR3 length: 14 residues. Germline CDR1 SGHVS, CDR2 FNYEAQ. J gave up 3 bases and V 1 base, and 2 bases lay outside the gene matches. The CDR3 nucleotides read TGTGCCAGCAGCTTAGACAGGGGGAACTACGAGCAGTACTTC. It is translated as CASSLDRGNYEQYF.

The rearrangement joins TRBV10-3 to TRBJ2-1; 8 positions agree with TRBD1. This CDR3 comprises 16 residues. Germline V gene lookup returns CDR1 ENHRY and CDR2 SYGVKD. The V gene end was trimmed by 3 bases and the J gene end by 1 base; junction bases not matched to a gene: 5. The CDR3 sequence: CAISDNRDRSYNEQFF. The CDR3 region has the DNA TGTGCCATCAGTGACAACCGGGACAGGTCCTACAATGAGCAGTTCTTC.

This clonotype was seen many times. The chain combines TRBV12-3 or TRBV12-4 with TRBJ1-5; TRBD1 agrees at 9 bases. V lost 6 bases, J lost 8 bases, and 8 bases stayed unmatched. CDR3 length equals 14 residues. CDR3: CASRRQGVGEPQHF. The CDR3 DNA is TGTGCCAGCAGGCGACAGGGGGTCGGGGAGCCCCAGCATTTT.

This clonotype was detected many times. The chain links TRBV11-2 to TRBJ2-7, with D unclear. Trimming stripped 1 base from V and 0 bases from J, with 10 bases between. Germline CDR1 SGHAT, CDR2 FQNNGV. This CDR3 is built from 15 residues. The CDR3 nucleotides read TGTGCCAGCAGCTTAGTGCACCAGACCTCCTACGAGCAGTACTTC. Translation: CASSLVHQTSYEQYF.

The V call is TRBV20-1, the J call TRBJ2-3; maybe TRBD2 (5 bases). The V gene lost 0 bases and the J gene lost 4 bases, with 14 bases spanning the gap. This CDR3 has 15 residues. Germline V gives CDR1 DFQATT, CDR2 SNEGSKA (reference sequence). The CDR3 here is CSARDQRGSPDTQYF. DNA for the CDR3: TGCAGTGCTAGAGATCAACGAGGGAGCCCAGATACGCAGTATTTT.

The chain has TRBV6-2 or TRBV6-3 and TRBJ1-3; D call uncertain. The germline gives CDR1 MNHEY, CDR2 SVGEGT. The CDR3 is 15 amino acids. Trimming stripped 6 bases from V and 0 bases from J, with 12 bases between. CDR3 sequence (DNA): TGTGCCAGCAGCCGCAACATCCTCTCTGGAAACACCATATATTTT. It is translated as CASSRNILSGNTIYF.

A few counts support this clonotype. The chain is built from TRBV7-9 and TRBJ2-5, with 12 positions matching TRBD2. The V gene end was trimmed by 5 bases and the J gene end by 4 bases; junction bases not matched to a gene: 5. Germline CDR1 reads SEHNR; CDR2 reads FQNEAQ (reference sequence). The CDR3 extends over 15 amino acids. The CDR3 coding sequence is TGTGCCAGCAGCACCGGACTAGCGGGAACAGAGACCCAGTACTTC. Protein sequence: CASSTGLAGTETQYF.

The CDR3 region has the DNA TGCAGTGCCATTTTGGGGGGCTCAGAAAAACTGTTTTTT. Its protein is CSAILGGSEKLFF. The chain is built from TRBV20-1 and TRBJ1-4; weak D call: TRBD1 (6 bases). Germline values: CDR1 DFQATT, CDR2 SNEGSKA (reference sequence). Trimming shortened V by 6 bases and J by 8 bases, and 16 bases separated the two germline ends. This CDR3 is 13 amino acids long.

The genes are TRBV5-1 and TRBJ2-1; a possible D gene is TRBD2 (6 bases). This CDR3 is built from 15 residues. The V and J ends lost 3 bases and 4 bases respectively, with 14 bases between them. Germline values: CDR1 SGHRS, CDR2 YFSETQ. For the CDR3, the DNA is TGCGCCAGCAGCTCTGGGGGGTTCGGATACAATGAGCAGTTCTTC. Its translation is CASSSGGFGYNEQFF.

This clonotype was counted only a few times. The J gene is TRBJ2-5, the V gene TRBV20-1, with a possible D match to TRBD2 (6 bases). The CDR3 spans 14 residues. CDR1 is DFQATT, CDR2 SNEGSKA, per germline (reference sequence). With 3 bases removed from V and 6 bases from J, the gap between germline ends came to 17 bases. CDR3 region: CSASRLAIGQTQYF. In DNA, the CDR3 is TGCAGTGCTAGTAGGCTAGCGATTGGACAGACCCAGTACTTC.

This clonotype has just one count. The gene calls are TRBV10-3 and TRBJ2-6; D ambiguous. There are 12 residues in the CDR3. V was trimmed by 3 bases and J by 8 bases, leaving 5 bases between them. Germline assignment: CDR1 ENHRY and CDR2 SYGVKD. The chain's CDR3 is CAISDFPNVLTF. The CDR3 DNA follows: TGTGCCATCAGTGATTTCCCCAACGTCCTGACTTTC.

In this sample, this clonotype turned up a few times. The chain employs TRBV14 and TRBJ2-3; maybe TRBD1 (6 bases). This CDR3 has 16 residues. V shed 4 bases and J shed 0 bases, with 14 bases lying between them. Germline V gives CDR1 SGHDN, CDR2 FVKESK. The CDR3: CASSPTTGLSTDTQYF. The DNA for the CDR3 is TGTGCCAGCAGCCCCACTACAGGGCTTAGCACAGATACGCAGTATTTT.

This clonotype has more than one count but fewer than ten. The chain employs TRBV24-1 and TRBJ2-7; 9 bases are shared with TRBD1. V shed 4 bases and J 7 bases; nucleotides not matched to a gene: 7. CDR1 is KGHDR, CDR2 SFDVKD, per germline. This CDR3 spans 14 amino acids. In nucleotides, the CDR3 is TGTGCCACCAGTGAAGCACAGGGGGCCGGGGAGCAGTACTTC. Its translation is CATSEAQGAGEQYF.

This clonotype was observed a handful of times. The V and J genes are TRBV11-1 and TRBJ1-3; 7 nucleotides agree with TRBD1. Germline V CDR1 and CDR2: SGHAT, FQDESV (reference sequence). After removal of 5 bases from V and 3 bases from J, the junction contained 16 bases not matched to a gene. The CDR3 runs 18 residues. CDR3 in DNA: TGTGCCAGCAGCCCCAGAGGGCGACAGGGCGCTGGTGGAAACACCATATATTTT. Its protein is CASSPRGRQGAGGNTIYF. Supplemented by reference TRBV11-1 and TRBJ1-3, the full variable domain reads EAEVAQSPRYKITEKSQAVAFWCDPISGHATLYWYRQILGQGPELLVQFQDESVVDDSQLPKDRFSAERLKGVDSTLKIQPAELGDSAMYLCASSPRGRQGAGGNTIYFGEGSWLTVV.

This sequence joins TRBV5-1 and TRBJ1-1; D unclear. The CDR3 totals 13 residues. Germline V gives CDR1 SGHRS, CDR2 YFSETQ. Trimming left V 4 bases short and J 2 bases short, with 9 bases between. CDR3 in DNA: TGCGCCAGCAGCGGCGGAATAAACACTGAAGCTTTCTTT. Protein sequence: CASSGGINTEAFF.

This clonotype has a handful of counts. The rearrangement uses TRBV5-5 and TRBJ1-1, with TRBD1 as a possible D gene (6 bases). There are 15 residues in the CDR3. Trimming stripped 0 bases from V and 4 bases from J, with 13 bases between. Germline loops: CDR1 SGHKS, CDR2 YYEKEE (reference sequence). The DNA of the CDR3 is TGTGCCAGCAGCTTGGGCACCCAGGGGCCCACTGAAGCTTTCTTT. This translates into CASSLGTQGPTEAFF. The full variable domain, with the rest looked up from reference TRBV5-5 and TRBJ1-1, is DAGVTQSPTHLIKTRGQQVTLRCSPISGHKSVSWYQQVLGQGPQFIFQYYEKEERGRGNFPDRFSARQFPNYSSELNVNALLLGDSALYLCASSLGTQGPTEAFFGQGTRLTVV.

This clonotype has a handful of counts. The V gene is TRBV5-5, the J gene TRBJ2-4; 7 bases align to TRBD1. The junction had 7 bases not matched to a gene; V was cut back by 5 bases and J by 8 bases. CDR3 length: 13 residues. Per the germline V gene, CDR1 is SGHKS and CDR2 is YYEKEE (reference sequence). DNA of the CDR3: TGTGCCAGCAGGGGAACAGGGGAATACATTCAGTACTTC. Translated: CASRGTGEYIQYF.

This clonotype has just a few counts. The gene calls are TRBV5-6 and TRBJ1-2; the D is unclear. The CDR3 is 13 amino acids. The germline V gene has CDR1 SGHDT and CDR2 YYEEEE. V was cut by 0 bases and J by 7 bases, with 10 bases left in between. CDR3 DNA sequence: TGTGCCAGCAGCTTGGCTGGCCCGGCTGGCTACACCTTC. This codes for CASSLAGPAGYTF. The full variable domain, with the rest looked up from reference TRBV5-6 and TRBJ1-2, is DAGVTQSPTHLIKTRGQQVTLRCSPKSGHDTVSWYQQALGQGPQFIFQYYEEEERQRGNFPDRFSGHQFPNYSSELNVNALLLGDSALYLCASSLAGPAGYTFGSGTRLTVV.

V gene TRBV5-1 combines with J gene TRBJ2-6, with TRBD1 identical over 11 bases. The CDR3 totals 17 residues. Per the germline V gene, CDR1 is SGHRS and CDR2 is YFSETQ. With V trimmed by 4 bases and J by 2 bases, 5 bases remained unmatched. DNA of the CDR3: TGCGCCAGCAGCCGGGGACAGGGGGGACCTGGGGCCAACGTCCTGACTTTC. Translation gives CASSRGQGGPGANVLTF.

This sequence joins TRBV6-2 or TRBV6-3 and TRBJ2-7, with 7 bases identical to TRBD2. The CDR3 is 18 amino acids. V trimming: 5 bases; J trimming: 0 bases; junction bases outside the gene matches: 16. In germline, CDR1 is MNHEY, CDR2 SVGEGT. This CDR3 is CASSPMVALAVSSYEQYF. DNA for the CDR3: TGTGCCAGCAGTCCCATGGTGGCCCTAGCGGTAAGCTCCTACGAGCAGTACTTC.

The chain has TRBV7-2 and TRBJ2-1; 13 bases line up with TRBD2. The trim removed 5 bases at V and 7 bases at J, leaving 8 bases unmatched. The CDR3 has 16 amino acids. Germline CDR1 is SGHTA and CDR2 is FQGNSA. The CDR3 sequence: CASSPLGLAGVNEQFF. In nucleotides, the CDR3 is TGTGCCAGCAGCCCCCTCGGACTAGCGGGGGTTAATGAGCAGTTCTTC.